One and the same sample provided the 2 T cell receptor beta chains below, sequenced in a study of T cells in Graves' hyperthyroidism and ophthalmopathy. Regions amplified from RNA transcripts were the TCR beta CDR3 regions. The HTBI primer set drove a first-round RT-PCR of the TCR CDR3. TCRdb used MiXCR to reprocess the multiplex PCR reads, holding one entry per CDR3 protein. The table includes about 400,000 distinct CDR3 sequences, about 15% detected once. Source material: blood. These receptors were taken from a woman aged 25 to 39 with Graves' hyperthyroidism.

The CDR3 loop reads CSASSRGHGGYTEAFF. CDR3 coding DNA: TGCAGTGCTAGTTCCAGGGGGCATGGTGGTTACACTGAAGCTTTCTTT. This chain uses TRBV20-1 with TRBJ1-1; 8 bases are a match to TRBD1. Germline V gives CDR1 DFQATT, CDR2 SNEGSKA (reference sequence). This CDR3 is built from 16 residues. V shed 3 bases and J 3 bases; nucleotides not matched to a gene: 12.

Written as DNA, the CDR3 is TGTGCCAGCAGTTTGGGGTGGGGCTCTGGGGCCAACGTCCTGACTTTC. Translation: CASSLGWGSGANVLTF. The chain carries TRBV12-3 or TRBV12-4 and TRBJ2-6; no reliable D call. The CDR3 runs 16 residues. Trimming shortened V by 3 bases and J by 0 bases, and 9 bases separated the two germline ends.